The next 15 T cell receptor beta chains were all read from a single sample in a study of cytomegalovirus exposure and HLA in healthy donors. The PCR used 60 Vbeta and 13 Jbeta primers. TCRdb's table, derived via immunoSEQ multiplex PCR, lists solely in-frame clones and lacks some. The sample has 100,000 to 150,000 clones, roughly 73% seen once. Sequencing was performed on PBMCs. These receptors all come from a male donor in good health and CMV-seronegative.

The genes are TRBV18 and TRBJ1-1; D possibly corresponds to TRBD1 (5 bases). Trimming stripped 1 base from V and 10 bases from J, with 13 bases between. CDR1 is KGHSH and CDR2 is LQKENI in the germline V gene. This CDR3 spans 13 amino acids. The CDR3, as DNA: TGTGCCAGCTCACCACGGTCGTTGGACATAGCTTTCTTT. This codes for CASSPRSLDIAFF.

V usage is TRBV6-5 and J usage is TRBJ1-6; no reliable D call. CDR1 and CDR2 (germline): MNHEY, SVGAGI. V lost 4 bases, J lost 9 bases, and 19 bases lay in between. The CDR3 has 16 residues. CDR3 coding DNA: TGTGCCAGCAGTTCGACCCAGGTGGTGTTAATTTCACCCCTCCACTTT. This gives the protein CASSSTQVVLISPLHF.

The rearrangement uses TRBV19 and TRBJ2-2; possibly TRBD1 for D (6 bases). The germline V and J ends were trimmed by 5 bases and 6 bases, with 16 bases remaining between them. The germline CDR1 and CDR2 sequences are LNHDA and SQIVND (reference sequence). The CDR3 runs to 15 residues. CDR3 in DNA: TGTGCCAGTAGTGATGGACAGCCCGTTGCCGGGGAGCTGTTTTTT. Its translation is CASSDGQPVAGELFF.

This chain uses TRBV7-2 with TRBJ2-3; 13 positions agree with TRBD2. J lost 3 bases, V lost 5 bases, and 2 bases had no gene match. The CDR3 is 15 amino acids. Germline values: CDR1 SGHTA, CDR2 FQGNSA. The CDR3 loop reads CASSVLAGGTDTQYF. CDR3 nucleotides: TGTGCCAGCAGCGTACTAGCGGGAGGGACAGATACGCAGTATTTT. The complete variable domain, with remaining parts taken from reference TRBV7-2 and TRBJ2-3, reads GAGVSQSPSNKVTEKGKDVELRCDPISGHTALYWYRQSLGQGLEFLIYFQGNSAPDKSGLPSDRFSAERTGGSVSTLTIQRTQQEDSAVYLCASSVLAGGTDTQYFGPGTRLTVL.

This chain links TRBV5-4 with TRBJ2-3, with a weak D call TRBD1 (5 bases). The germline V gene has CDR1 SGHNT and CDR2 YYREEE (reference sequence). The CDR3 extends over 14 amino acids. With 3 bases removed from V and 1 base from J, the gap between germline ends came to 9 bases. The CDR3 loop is CASSSRRGTDTQYF. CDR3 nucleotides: TGTGCCAGCAGCTCTCGCAGGGGCACAGATACGCAGTATTTT.

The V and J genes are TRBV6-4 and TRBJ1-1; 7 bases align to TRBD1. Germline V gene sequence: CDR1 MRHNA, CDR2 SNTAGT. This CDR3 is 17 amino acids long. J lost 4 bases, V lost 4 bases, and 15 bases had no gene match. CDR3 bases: TGTGCCAGCAGTGGGGGGAGAATCCAGGGGGGCTCCACTGAAGCTTTCTTT. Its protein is CASSGGRIQGGSTEAFF.

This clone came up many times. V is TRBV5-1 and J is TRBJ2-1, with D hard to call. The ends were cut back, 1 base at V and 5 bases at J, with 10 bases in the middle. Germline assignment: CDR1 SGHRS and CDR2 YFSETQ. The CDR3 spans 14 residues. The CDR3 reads CASSLSPGNNEQFF. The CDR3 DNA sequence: TGCGCCAGCAGCTTGAGCCCAGGAAACAATGAGCAGTTCTTC.

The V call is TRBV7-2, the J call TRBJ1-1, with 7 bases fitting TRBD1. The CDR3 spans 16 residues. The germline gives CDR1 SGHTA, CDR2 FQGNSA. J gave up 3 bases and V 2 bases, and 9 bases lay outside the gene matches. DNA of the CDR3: TGTGCCAGCAGCTTAAGAGGGGGCAGGGGGTACACTGAAGCTTTCTTT. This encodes CASSLRGGRGYTEAFF.

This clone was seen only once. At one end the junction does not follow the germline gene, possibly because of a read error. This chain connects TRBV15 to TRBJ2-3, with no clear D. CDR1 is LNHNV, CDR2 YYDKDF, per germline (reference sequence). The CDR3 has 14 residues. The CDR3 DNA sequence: TGTGCCGCCAGCGCCCTGGGCCCAGTAGATACGCAGTATTTT. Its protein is CAASALGPVDTQYF.

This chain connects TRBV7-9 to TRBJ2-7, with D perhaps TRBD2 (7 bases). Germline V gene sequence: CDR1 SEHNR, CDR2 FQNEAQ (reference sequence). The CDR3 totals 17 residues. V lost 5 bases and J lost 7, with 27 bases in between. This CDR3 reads CASSPPSRRGATGEQYF. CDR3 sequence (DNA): TGTGCCAGCAGCCCCCCCTCACGACGGGGGGCAACAGGGGAGCAGTACTTC.

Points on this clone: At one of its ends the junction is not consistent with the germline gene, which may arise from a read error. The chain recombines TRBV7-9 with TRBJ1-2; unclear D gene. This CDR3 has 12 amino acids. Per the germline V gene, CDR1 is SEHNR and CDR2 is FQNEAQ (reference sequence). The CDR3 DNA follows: TGTTCCAGCAGCTACCAGGTGGGTGGCTACACCTTC. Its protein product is CSSSYQVGGYTF.

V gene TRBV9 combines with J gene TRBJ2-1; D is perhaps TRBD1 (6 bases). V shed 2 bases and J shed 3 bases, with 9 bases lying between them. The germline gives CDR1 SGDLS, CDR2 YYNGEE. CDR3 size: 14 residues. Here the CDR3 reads CASSVRDIYNEQFF. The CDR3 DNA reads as TGTGCCAGCAGCGTCCGGGACATCTACAATGAGCAGTTCTTC.

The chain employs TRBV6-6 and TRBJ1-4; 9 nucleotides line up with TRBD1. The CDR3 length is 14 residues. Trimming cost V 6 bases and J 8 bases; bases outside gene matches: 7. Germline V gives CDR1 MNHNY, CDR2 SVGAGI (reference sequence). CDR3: CASRRQGGGEKLFF. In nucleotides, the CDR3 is TGTGCCAGCAGGCGACAGGGGGGAGGAGAAAAACTGTTTTTT.

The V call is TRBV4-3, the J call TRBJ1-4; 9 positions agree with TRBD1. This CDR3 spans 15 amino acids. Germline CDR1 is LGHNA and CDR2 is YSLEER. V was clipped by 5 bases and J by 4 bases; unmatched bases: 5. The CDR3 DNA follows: TGCGCCAGCAGCTACACAGGGGGCGGTAATGAAAAACTGTTTTTT. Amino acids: CASSYTGGGNEKLFF.

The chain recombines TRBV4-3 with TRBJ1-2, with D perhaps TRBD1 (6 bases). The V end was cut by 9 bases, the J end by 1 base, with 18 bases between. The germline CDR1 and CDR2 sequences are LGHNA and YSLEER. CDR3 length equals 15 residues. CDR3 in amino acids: CARSPDSPHNYGYTF. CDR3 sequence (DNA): TGCGCCAGGTCCCCGGACAGTCCTCATAACTATGGCTACACCTTC.